This T cell receptor beta chain was sequenced in a study of neurological immune-mediated disorders. Healthy controls consisted of blood bank volunteers in Maryland, USA. Sorted libraries came from roughly 1 million CD4+ or CD8+ T cells. Per the germline V gene, CDR1 is DFQATT and CDR2 is SNEGSKA (reference sequence). CDR3 length: 13 amino acids. V dropped 2 bases and J dropped 6 bases, with 14 bases sitting between them. Study-wide findings and caveats: HTLV-1-associated myelopathy had the most TCR clonal expansion, and multiple sclerosis had the least, less than healthy controls.

With 10-nucleotide random UMIs, 5'RACE was used to make the cDNA. TCRdb ran MiXCR on the 5' RACE reads and lists one entry per CDR3 protein. The repertoire includes 16,000 or so distinct CDR3 sequences, 9% of them detected once, and 43% sits in the top ten. This clonotype was recorded many times. Antigen specificity is unknown. Sequencing used CD8+ T cells from blood. This clonotype originated in a man aged 50 or older in good health. The chain uses TRBV20-1 and TRBJ2-7; the D is unclear. As DNA, the CDR3 is TGCAGTGCTAGACCCGGGCCGTGGGGCGAGCAGTACTTC. Translating it yields CSARPGPWGEQYF.